The rows below give T cell receptor beta chains drawn from one sample of a study of response to subunit inactivated influenza vaccine. TCRdb called the RT-PCR reads again in MiXCR, with one record for every CDR3 protein. The sample yields under 500,000 distinct CDR3 sequences, roughly 11% seen once. The sample here was PBMCs from blood, taken roughly 47 days after vaccination. These receptors came from a man aged 50-60 years who received an inactivated influenza vaccine. Each CDR3 is given with its conserved first and last residue. The order of the fields is clone size, D gene, V gene, J gene, CDR3 protein, CDR3 DNA. D genes are given only for firm matches. Only some rows state a clone size, as once, few, many or a class for expanded clones.

clone size: many
D gene: TRBD1
V gene: TRBV20-1
J gene: TRBJ2-3
CDR3 protein: CSAGTGVDTQYF
CDR3 DNA: TGCAGTGCCGGGACAGGGGTCGATACGCAGTATTTT

clone size: -
D gene: TRBD1
V gene: TRBV5-1
J gene: TRBJ1-5
CDR3 protein: CASSLERGPGQPQHF
CDR3 DNA: TGCGCCAGCAGCTTGGAGAGGGGGCCAGGGCAGCCCCAGCATTTT

clone size: -
D gene: -
V gene: TRBV7-6
J gene: TRBJ2-7
CDR3 protein: CASSLALVWIGTDEQYF
CDR3 DNA: TGTGCCAGCAGCTTAGCGCTGGTCTGGATAGGTACGGACGAGCAGTACTTC

clone size: -
D gene: TRBD1
V gene: TRBV7-2
J gene: TRBJ1-1
CDR3 protein: CASSRQGANTEAFF
CDR3 DNA: TGTGCCAGCAGCCGACAGGGGGCGAACACTGAAGCTTTCTTT

clone size: few
D gene: TRBD1
V gene: TRBV6-1
J gene: TRBJ2-2
CDR3 protein: CASTRGQGGNTGELFF
CDR3 DNA: TGTGCCAGCACCCGGGGACAGGGGGGGAACACCGGGGAGCTGTTTTTT

clone size: -
D gene: TRBD1
V gene: TRBV7-2
J gene: TRBJ2-1
CDR3 protein: CASSFRGQENEQFF
CDR3 DNA: TGTGCCAGCAGCTTTAGGGGGCAGGAAAATGAGCAGTTCTTC

clone size: few
D gene: TRBD2
V gene: TRBV5-1
J gene: TRBJ2-5
CDR3 protein: CASSLRLAGGPGETQYF
CDR3 DNA: TGCGCCAGCAGCTTGAGACTAGCGGGAGGGCCGGGTGAGACCCAGTACTTC

clone size: many
D gene: -
V gene: TRBV12-3/TRBV12-4
J gene: TRBJ2-1
CDR3 protein: CASSSRQVINNEQFF
CDR3 DNA: TGTGCCAGCAGTTCCCGACAGGTTATAAACAATGAGCAGTTCTTC

clone size: many
D gene: -
V gene: TRBV4-1
J gene: TRBJ2-6
CDR3 protein: CASSQTLYGANVLTF
CDR3 DNA: TGCGCCAGCAGCCAGACATTGTATGGGGCCAACGTCCTGACTTTC

clone size: -
D gene: TRBD2
V gene: TRBV2
J gene: TRBJ2-2
CDR3 protein: CASSESPSGNTGELFF
CDR3 DNA: TGTGCCAGCAGTGAAAGTCCTAGCGGGAACACCGGGGAGCTGTTTTTT

clone size: many
D gene: -
V gene: TRBV6-1
J gene: TRBJ1-5
CDR3 protein: CASRLDGTNQPQHF
CDR3 DNA: TGTGCCAGCAGGTTGGACGGTACCAATCAGCCCCAGCATTTT

clone size: -
D gene: -
V gene: TRBV5-1
J gene: TRBJ2-5
CDR3 protein: CASSFTSETQYF
CDR3 DNA: TGCGCCAGCAGCTTTACTTCCGAGACCCAGTACTTC

clone size: few
D gene: -
V gene: TRBV6-2/TRBV6-3
J gene: TRBJ2-3
CDR3 protein: CASSRQVTNTDTQYF
CDR3 DNA: TGTGCCAGCAGCCGCCAAGTCACCAACACAGATACGCAGTATTTT

clone size: many
D gene: -
V gene: TRBV27
J gene: TRBJ2-2
CDR3 protein: CASSPTQTGYTGELFF
CDR3 DNA: TGTGCCAGCAGTCCCACGCAAACGGGTTACACCGGGGAGCTGTTTTTT

clone size: -
D gene: -
V gene: TRBV13
J gene: TRBJ2-5
CDR3 protein: CASSLNRVGRVQYF
CDR3 DNA: TGTGCCAGCAGCTTAAATCGGGTGGGGCGAGTCCAGTACTTC

clone size: many
D gene: -
V gene: TRBV27
J gene: TRBJ2-2
CDR3 protein: CASRLGGLNTGELFF
CDR3 DNA: TGTGCCAGCAGATTAGGGGGGTTGAACACCGGGGAGCTGTTTTTT

clone size: -
D gene: -
V gene: TRBV29-1
J gene: TRBJ2-2
CDR3 protein: CSVDSGNTGELFF
CDR3 DNA: TGCAGCGTTGATTCCGGAAACACCGGGGAGCTGTTTTTT

clone size: -
D gene: -
V gene: TRBV18
J gene: TRBJ2-7
CDR3 protein: CASSLHTYEQYF
CDR3 DNA: TGTGCCAGCTCACTTCATACCTACGAGCAGTACTTC

clone size: many
D gene: -
V gene: TRBV12-3/TRBV12-4
J gene: TRBJ1-2
CDR3 protein: CASSLTGFNYGYTF
CDR3 DNA: TGTGCCAGCAGTTTAACAGGATTTAACTATGGCTACACCTTC

clone size: few
D gene: TRBD2
V gene: TRBV28
J gene: TRBJ2-7
CDR3 protein: CASVGGAVRKEQYF
CDR3 DNA: TGTGCCAGCGTCGGGGGGGCTGTCAGAAAAGAGCAGTACTTC

clone size: -
D gene: TRBD2
V gene: TRBV25-1
J gene: TRBJ2-5
CDR3 protein: CASSGSWASGLEETQYF
CDR3 DNA: TGTGCCAGCAGTGGTTCTTGGGCTAGCGGGTTGGAAGAGACCCAGTACTTC

clone size: many
D gene: -
V gene: TRBV6-1
J gene: TRBJ2-1
CDR3 protein: CASSRGTSDFYNEQFF
CDR3 DNA: TGTGCCAGCAGTCGAGGGACTTCGGATTTCTACAATGAGCAGTTCTTC

clone size: few
D gene: -
V gene: TRBV4-2
J gene: TRBJ1-2
CDR3 protein: CASSQEGVNYGYTF
CDR3 DNA: TGTGCCAGCAGCCAAGAGGGAGTTAACTATGGCTACACCTTC

clone size: few
D gene: TRBD2
V gene: TRBV15
J gene: TRBJ2-3
CDR3 protein: CATTNWLAGTDTQYF
CDR3 DNA: TGTGCCACTACGAACTGGCTAGCGGGAACAGATACGCAGTATTTT

clone size: -
D gene: TRBD1
V gene: TRBV7-6
J gene: TRBJ2-1
CDR3 protein: CASSLLHRGYNEQFF
CDR3 DNA: TGTGCCAGCAGCTTACTCCACAGGGGGTACAATGAGCAGTTCTTC

clone size: many
D gene: -
V gene: TRBV11-1
J gene: TRBJ2-1
CDR3 protein: CASSLPISRERNEQFF
CDR3 DNA: TGTGCCAGCAGCTTACCGATTAGTAGAGAGCGTAATGAGCAGTTCTTC

clone size: -
D gene: -
V gene: TRBV5-1
J gene: TRBJ2-6
CDR3 protein: CASSPNMGTGANVLTF
CDR3 DNA: TGCGCCAGCAGCCCCAACATGGGGACCGGGGCCAACGTCCTGACTTTC

clone size: -
D gene: -
V gene: TRBV20-1
J gene: TRBJ2-7
CDR3 protein: CSASRPGVPNQQYF
CDR3 DNA: TGCAGTGCTAGTCGGCCAGGGGTCCCTAATCAGCAGTACTTC